This T cell receptor (beta chain) was sequenced for a study of shared clonotypes between healthy human individuals. Some clones are missing from TCRdb's copy, which holds only in-frame ones; the method was immunoSEQ multiplex PCR. The data hold more than 2,000,000 clones, with more than 80% observed a single time. The TCR sequence derives from a man between 18 and 35 years old in good health. Some clones in this sample may be carry-over from other donors' samples. The sequencing sample was made of naive CD4+ T cells from PBMCs. Subset: CD45RA+ positively selected.

CDR3 sequence reads: CASSETSGRFYEQFF. CDR3 in DNA: TGTGCCAGCAGTGAAACTAGCGGGAGATTCTATGAGCAGTTCTTC. The rearrangement uses TRBV2 and TRBJ2-1, with 11 nucleotides matching TRBD2. Trimming cost V 2 bases and J 8 bases; bases outside gene matches: 5. The CDR3 length is 15 residues. In germline, CDR1 is SNHLY, CDR2 FYNNEI. Complete variable domain (other parts from reference TRBV2 and TRBJ2-1): EPEVTQTPSHQVTQMGQEVILRCVPISNHLYFYWYRQILGQKVEFLVSFYNNEISEKSEIFDDQFSVERPDGSNFTLKIRSTKLEDSAMYFCASSETSGRFYEQFFGPGTRLTVL.